These 13 T cell receptor beta chains share one sample of origin, sequenced in a study of T-cell reconstitution after alpha-beta-depleted transplantation in children. Unique molecular identifiers were used to barcode this TCRbeta library. TCRdb used MiXCR to reprocess the PCR reads, holding one entry per CDR3 protein. The sample has around 580,000 distinct CDR3 sequences; over 20% are singletons. The source material was PBMCs, sampled before TCRalphabeta/CD19-depleted stem cell transplant. The receptors shown here come from a boy less than two years old with Wiskott-Aldrich syndrome, due to receive a stem cell transplant.

V gene TRBV10-3 combines with J gene TRBJ2-7, with 8 bases matching TRBD2. Germline CDR1 reads ENHRY; CDR2 reads SYGVKD. The trim removed 0 bases at V and 3 bases at J, leaving 4 bases unmatched. This CDR3 comprises 15 residues. The CDR3 is CAISESQTSVYEQYF. CDR3 DNA sequence: TGTGCCATCAGTGAGTCGCAGACTAGCGTCTACGAGCAGTACTTC.

This clonotype has more than one count but fewer than ten. The rearrangement joins TRBV11-2 to TRBJ2-2; D perhaps matches TRBD2 (6 bases). CDR3 length equals 18 residues. CDR1 is SGHAT, CDR2 FQNNGV, per germline. Trimming pared 3 bases from V and 6 bases from J, leaving 23 bases between. The CDR3 region has the DNA TGTGCCAGCAGCTTTTATATTTCGTGGAGGGTATCGGCCGGGGAGCTGTTTTTT. The encoded protein is CASSFYISWRVSAGELFF.

To note about this clonotype: The junction does not match germline at one end; this may be a read error. The chain uses TRBV20-1 and TRBJ2-5; 10 positions match TRBD2. The CDR3 has 14 residues. Germline CDR1 reads DFQATT; CDR2 reads SNEGSKA (reference sequence). The CDR3 loop reads CCATKTSGQETQYF. CDR3 DNA: TGCTGTGCGACAAAGACTAGCGGGCAAGAGACCCAGTACTTC.

This clonotype has more than one count but fewer than ten. The V and J genes are TRBV5-6 and TRBJ2-1; TRBD2 is a possible D gene (6 bases). Trimming took off 3 bases at V and 4 bases at J, with 23 bases between the two ends. This CDR3 has 18 residues. From germline, CDR1 is SGHDT and CDR2 YYEEEE. The CDR3 DNA follows: TGTGCCAGCAGCTCAACGCTAGGCGGGAACCCCGCTTACAATGAGCAGTTCTTC. It is translated as CASSSTLGGNPAYNEQFF.

This clonotype was observed a handful of times. The chain uses TRBV9 and TRBJ1-5, with TRBD1 matching 8 bases. CDR1 and CDR2 from the germline V gene are SGDLS and YYNGEE. The trim removed 3 bases at V and 2 bases at J, leaving 4 bases unmatched. The CDR3 has 15 residues. CDR3 residues: CASSATGGGNQPQHF. The CDR3 DNA is TGTGCCAGCAGCGCTACAGGGGGAGGCAATCAGCCCCAGCATTTT.

This clonotype was observed at least ten times. The chain carries TRBV29-1 and TRBJ2-1; 8 positions match TRBD1. The CDR3 is 12 residues long. V gave up 3 bases and J gave up 9 bases; unmatched junction bases: 4. Germline V gives CDR1 SQVTM, CDR2 ANQGSEA. The CDR3 reads CSVEDRVGEQFF. CDR3 sequence (DNA): TGCAGCGTTGAGGACAGGGTTGGTGAGCAGTTCTTC.

This chain uses TRBV2 with TRBJ2-2; D possibly corresponds to TRBD1 (7 bases). The CDR3 loop spans 14 amino acids. Trimming removed 7 bases from V and 3 bases from J, with 12 bases in between. Germline values: CDR1 SNHLY, CDR2 FYNNEI. The CDR3 region is CASITGEDTGELFF. The CDR3 region has the DNA TGTGCCAGCATAACAGGGGAGGACACCGGGGAGCTGTTTTTT.

The table lists this clonotype with a few counts. The V gene is TRBV7-2, the J gene TRBJ1-4; 9 bases line up with TRBD1. Germline lookup yields CDR1 SGHTA and CDR2 FQGNSA. This CDR3 has 15 amino acids. Trimming cost V 11 bases and J 8 bases; bases outside gene matches: 15. The CDR3 nucleotides are TGTGCCTCCAGCGGTGGGACAGGGACCTCGGAAAAACTGTTTTTT. It yields the protein CASSGGTGTSEKLFF.

The V gene is TRBV5-1, the J gene TRBJ2-1, with D hard to call. Trimming took 2 bases from V and 9 from J, leaving 18 bases between them. The CDR3 is 15 residues long. CDR1 is SGHRS and CDR2 is YFSETQ in the germline V gene. CDR3 nucleotides: TGCGCCAGCAGCTTTGGTTATCAACGATTCAGTGAGCAGTTCTTC. It is translated as CASSFGYQRFSEQFF.

This clonotype has more than one count but fewer than ten. This chain uses TRBV5-1 with TRBJ2-3; D not certain. The germline V gene has CDR1 SGHRS and CDR2 YFSETQ. Between the trimmed V and J ends, which lost 4 bases and 1 base, there was a span of 22 bases. This CDR3 contains 18 residues. The chain's CDR3 is CASSQTNGRQYGTDTQYF. CDR3 nucleotides: TGCGCCAGCAGCCAAACGAACGGAAGACAATATGGCACAGATACGCAGTATTTT.

In this sample, this clonotype turned up a few times. The chain links TRBV7-8 to TRBJ2-7; TRBD1 matches 9 bases. Trimming took 5 bases from V and 0 from J; bases not matched to a gene: 8. The CDR3 covers 16 residues. Looked up from germline, CDR1 is SGHVS and CDR2 is FQNEAQ. In DNA, the CDR3 is TGTGCCAGCAGCCGCGATAGACAGGGGGTCTCCTACGAGCAGTACTTC. Protein product: CASSRDRQGVSYEQYF.

V gene TRBV12-3 or TRBV12-4 combines with J gene TRBJ2-7, with D possibly being TRBD2 (6 bases). Deletions cut 5 bases from V and 3 bases from J, with 20 bases between. The CDR3 loop spans 16 amino acids. Here the CDR3 reads CASSPGRSASFYEQYF. In DNA, the CDR3 is TGTGCCAGCAGTCCCGGGAGAAGCGCTTCATTCTACGAGCAGTACTTC.

This chain links TRBV30 with TRBJ1-5, with 7 bases lining up with TRBD1. J was trimmed by 7 bases and V by 5 bases; bases with no gene match: 8. The CDR3 runs to 13 residues. Germline V gene data show CDR1 as GTSNPN and CDR2 as SVGIG (reference sequence). This chain's CDR3 is CAWGTGAGQPQHF. The DNA for the CDR3 is TGTGCCTGGGGAACAGGGGCCGGACAGCCCCAGCATTTT.